These T cell receptor beta chains were read from a single sample in a study of metastatic and nonmetastatic thyroid tumors. TCRdb re-processed the PCR reads through MiXCR. Of 30,000 to 35,000 clones listed, approximately 16% were seen once; the top ten hold 15% to 20%. The specimen sequenced was blood. The origin of the receptors is a male donor with papillary thyroid cancer or a benign thyroid nodule (not recorded which). Some clones in this sample may be carry-over from other donors' samples. CDR3s leave out the opening cysteine and the closing phenylalanine or tryptophan. The order of the fields is J gene, clone size, V gene, CDR3 protein. Expanded clones get a size class; other rows say once, few or many, or leave the size out.

TRBJ2-5,many,TRBV6-1,ASSEIQGQETQY
TRBJ2-7,many,TRBV28,ASRTDYASHEQY
TRBJ1-1,many,TRBV7-8,ASSLAGVSTEAF
TRBJ2-5,many,TRBV7-9,ASSPTQETQY
TRBJ2-1,NA,TRBV19,ASSPGTGKLAGRNEQF
TRBJ2-1,many,TRBV6-1,ASSRGAGLNNEQF
TRBJ1-1,many,TRBV6-5,ASSYRPGYPEAF
TRBJ1-3,many,TRBV10-3,AISGSHGNTIY
TRBJ2-7,NA,TRBV5-4,ASSRPGTGKNEQY
TRBJ1-1,NA,TRBV6-1,ASSGIFTAVGNTEAF
TRBJ1-1,many,TRBV19,ASSIEAKAEAF
TRBJ1-5,many,TRBV27,ASSLVELGQLVQPQH
TRBJ1-6,once,TRBV9,ASTGEGPGSNSPLH
TRBJ2-3,many,TRBV5-1,ASSLGRGQGDTQY
TRBJ1-2,many,TRBV12-3/TRBV12-4,ASSSHGTYGHT
TRBJ2-6,many,TRBV5-1,ASDQGMAGANVLT
TRBJ1-3,NA,TRBV19,SSSILQRAPGNTIY
TRBJ1-1,many,TRBV27,ASGVPGQGFAF
TRBJ2-3,many,TRBV10-3,AIGSGMMTDTQY
TRBJ2-1,many,TRBV12-3/TRBV12-4,ASRETSSYNEQF
TRBJ2-3,NA,TRBV2,AILSGESTDTQY
TRBJ1-3,many,TRBV29-1,SVVGTENTIY
TRBJ2-1,medium-sized,TRBV6-1,ASSLAGDEQF
TRBJ2-1,NA,TRBV6-1,ASSDTIWKVEF
TRBJ1-2,many,TRBV20-1,SAGTFNYGYT
TRBJ2-5,once,TRBV5-1,ASSFGGTSQENQY
TRBJ2-2,few,TRBV10-3,AINRGEGGELF
TRBJ2-5,many,TRBV29-1,SVVPDRVGWTQY
TRBJ2-1,many,TRBV9,ASSVAPTGGYNEQF
TRBJ2-7,medium-sized,TRBV7-2,ASSLAQVGQY
TRBJ2-1,once,TRBV28,ASSSPRVGSGRTSYNEQF
TRBJ2-7,many,TRBV11-3,ASSGEGFYEQY
TRBJ1-6,many,TRBV18,ASSRRTGDNSPLH
TRBJ1-5,few,TRBV6-1,ASSSGGGQPQH
TRBJ2-1,once,TRBV5-1,ASSLSPSTDEQF
TRBJ1-5,many,TRBV19,ASSIEGGNQPQH
TRBJ2-5,many,TRBV9,ASSVAGSLGETQY
TRBJ2-7,NA,TRBV19,ASRQTLLDEQY
TRBJ2-1,many,TRBV28,ATHRTGDLDEQF
TRBJ2-7,NA,TRBV20-1,IAAGTWTSGRYEQY
TRBJ2-2,few,TRBV11-3,ASSLDGLAGTGELF
TRBJ1-2,NA,TRBV20-1,SAGDRGYYGYT
TRBJ2-7,NA,TRBV6-1,ASRGQSYDQY
TRBJ1-6,many,TRBV11-1,ASSLAGVPGQGVYNSPLH
TRBJ2-5,many,TRBV2,ASSGGRLATQETQY
TRBJ1-1,many,TRBV3-1,ASSRQEGTEAF
TRBJ1-3,many,TRBV12-3/TRBV12-4,ASSLGAGGHGNTIY
TRBJ1-2,NA,TRBV11-2,ASSYAGTGVLNGYT
TRBJ2-7,NA,TRBV5-1,ASSLDRWGEQY
TRBJ2-3,many,TRBV20-1,SASWRQGADTQY
TRBJ2-1,once,TRBV20-1,SVVAGGRNEQF
TRBJ2-3,many,TRBV20-1,SARERGGGDTQY
TRBJ2-7,NA,TRBV28,ASSFLGCLGSGYEQY
TRBJ2-2,many,TRBV18,ASSPDRRSGELF
TRBJ1-4,many,TRBV12-5,ASELGTGYEKLF